This TCR beta chain originates from a study of shared clonotypes between healthy human individuals (dated by TCRdb to the early 2020s). Concerning the study at large: A few men and two women, aged 18 to 49 years, made up the cohort. The study deeply sequenced blood TCR repertoires of five healthy adults to estimate repertoire size and the extent of clonotype sharing between individuals. Libraries were prepared and TCR repertoires were sequenced by different laboratories using diverse techniques, in order to increase sequencing depth and limit assay-specific biases. Between about 0.94 and 8.9 billion PBMCs per donor were obtained by leukapheresis.

Measured from the cysteine to the phenylalanine, the CDR3 is 15 residues long. Just CDR3 DNA is preserved here, 45 bases in frame from base 1. The trim is 3 bases for V and 1 base for J, with a gap of 10 bases between the germline ends. CDR1 and CDR2 are read off the germline V gene as SGHRS and YFSETQ. Broad study findings and their caveats: Because the study included a small number of donors, the genetic and exposure-history diversity represented was limited. Pairwise subsampling led to the expectation that sequencing depth would affect the degree of clonotype sharing among donors. Sampling was restricted to blood, and TCR repertoires in tissues likely differ from the TCR repertoires found in blood.

As to this clone: Its antigen target is currently unknown. One base away lies a much larger clone, so this may be a sequencing read error.

Healthy HIV-negative adults with no recently reported acute infections or vaccinations were included as donors. Only Caucasian adults living in Nashville, Tennessee, USA were represented among the donors. In the unsorted samples, approximately 85 million PBMCs were counted, and genomic DNA was extracted using the QIAamp DNA Blood Mini kit. After blood collection by leukapheresis, PBMCs were isolated using Ficoll-Histopaque density gradient centrifugation and then cryopreserved in the vapor phase of liquid nitrogen. Using the deep immunoSEQ assay, TCR CDR3 regions were amplified from genomic DNA by multiplex PCR. Extracted genomic DNA from each cell subset was distributed evenly across all wells of several immunoSEQ 96-well plates, and each plate was treated as a replicate. For unsorted PBMC, about 0.3 ug genomic DNA, equal to 32,000 or so T cell genomes, was loaded into each replicate PCR. Genomic DNA from unsorted PBMC was sequenced over ten immunoSEQ deep assay plates. Purified libraries were measured with a Qubit 3.0 fluorometer, size-checked on a Bioanalyzer 2100, and measured again with the KAPA Library Quantification kit. Each immunoSEQ 96-well plate was sequenced on its own single-read 150-cycle Illumina NextSeq 550 flow cell. As for the authors' bioinformatics: Because the immunoSEQ output held only junctional sequences and lacked quality scores, the filtering could not match the filtering applied to full-length reads. Sequences were annotated with PyIR, a Python wrapper for IgBLAST v1.9, using IMGT germline references to assign V/J genes and CDR3. Reads were filtered out if the reads had weak V/J assignments (E-value above 1e-6), no CDR3, stop codons, out-of-frame junctions, or ambiguous translated residues. V3J clonotypes were defined as sequences sharing an identical inferred V gene, J gene, and CDR3 amino acid sequence. The percentage overlap between two repertoires was calculated by dividing the number of shared unique clonotypes by the size of the smaller repertoire. Richness of each repertoire was evaluated using RTK rarefaction, the Chao1 estimator, and Recon v2.1 estimates of unobserved clonotypes. TCRdb mirrors the immuneACCESS table, restricted to in-frame sequences. Some clones are absent from its copies; in checked studies, under half trace to an unresolved V gene, and the reason for the others is unknown. V and J calls and clone size are copied from that table; D and trimming were computed from the DNA. The sample yields approximately 440,000 clones; around 77% were counted once. Clones ranked in the top ten supply about 12% of the sample.

Source material: PBMCs. The sequence came from a woman in her forties in good health. Some clones in this sample may be carry-over from other donors' samples. This chain is built from TRBV5-1 and TRBJ2-2, with the identity of the D gene unclear. The DNA reads TGCGCCAGCAGCTCGGGTCAGCGGAACACCGGGGAGCTGTTTTTT. This is translated as CASSSGQRNTGELFF.